Below are 5 T cell receptor beta chains sequenced from a single sample in a study of CDR3 diversity in severe acne. TCRdb analysed the PCR reads with MiXCR anew, one entry per CDR3 protein. Found here are approximately 84,000 distinct CDR3 sequences, about 54% of them singletons; the top ten hold 14%. Sequencing was done on a sample of blood. The source of these receptors is a male donor in good health, without acne.

The chain is built from TRBV5-1 and TRBJ2-1, with 8 bases that match TRBD2. Per germline, CDR1 SGHRS and CDR2 YFSETQ. V was pared by 4 bases and J by 6 bases, with 9 bases of the junction left unmatched. The CDR3 has 15 amino acids. The CDR3 loop is CASSPGGGSGNEQFF. Written as DNA, the CDR3 is TGCGCCAGCAGCCCCGGGGGGGGGTCGGGCAATGAGCAGTTCTTC.

By share, this clonotype counts as medium-sized. The chain combines TRBV10-1 with TRBJ2-7; maybe TRBD1 (7 bases). The CDR3 loop spans 15 amino acids. The germline V and J ends were trimmed by 8 bases and 2 bases, with 19 bases remaining between them. Germline V lookup: CDR1 WNHNN, CDR2 SYGVQD (reference sequence). CDR3 DNA sequence: TGCGCCAGCTCGACAGCAGGGGGGCCCCCCTACGAGCAGTACTTC. Residues: CASSTAGGPPYEQYF.

The rearrangement uses TRBV20-1 and TRBJ2-1, with 14 bases identical to TRBD2. Germline-derived CDR1 and CDR2 are DFQATT and SNEGSKA (reference sequence). Trimming removed 0 bases from V and 8 bases from J; junction bases left unmatched: 3. The CDR3 loop spans 15 amino acids. The CDR3 loop reads CSARDGTSGSDEQFF. CDR3 in DNA: TGCAGTGCTAGAGATGGGACTAGCGGGAGTGATGAGCAGTTCTTC.

The chain links TRBV6-6 to TRBJ1-1, with a weak D call TRBD1 (5 bases). The germline V gene encodes CDR1 MNHNY and CDR2 SVGAGI (reference sequence). The V end was cut by 2 bases, the J end by 2 bases, with 12 bases between. CDR3 length: 15 amino acids. The CDR3 is CASSYDGAKNTEAFF. The CDR3 DNA follows: TGTGCCAGCAGTTACGATGGGGCAAAAAACACTGAAGCTTTCTTT.

This clonotype occurred a few times. The V and J genes are TRBV10-3 and TRBJ1-3; D remains ambiguous. CDR1 ENHRY and CDR2 SYGVKD come from the germline V gene. There are 14 residues in the CDR3. V gave up 3 bases and J gave up 0 bases, with 6 bases separating them. CDR3 bases: TGTGCCATCAGTGACGATTTCTCTGGAAACACCATATATTTT. Its protein is CAISDDFSGNTIYF.